The clone carrying this T cell receptor (beta chain) was observed many times. The antigen is undetermined. One junction end does not reproduce the germline sequence, and a read error may be involved. Using a J-beta primer mix together with a sample-barcoded 5' primer, a second PCR was run for roughly 7 to 11 cycles. TCRdb ran MiXCR on the 5' RACE reads and lists one entry per CDR3 protein. Among approximately 940,000 distinct CDR3 sequences listed, 40% to 60% were seen once. Germline loops: CDR1 SGHRS, CDR2 YFSETQ. CDR3 length: 14 residues. The record originates from a study of blood T cells in healthy people across ages. Findings and limits, study-wide: Versus aged donors, long-lived donors had higher diversity and more naive CD4+ cells.

This TCR was recovered from a man younger than 40 in good health. The chain uses TRBV5-1 and TRBJ2-7; D not resolved. Sequencing was done on a sample of blood. The CDR3 spells CASSLEGFSYEQYF. CDR3 DNA sequence: TGTGCCAGCAGCTTAGAAGGCTTCTCCTACGAGCAGTACTTC.